The 7 T cell receptor beta chains given below trace back to one sample, sequenced in a study of technical replicates of blood from a handful of donors. The table came from immunoSEQ multiplex PCR; TCRdb's copy has only in-frame clones and leaves some out. This sample carries tens of thousands of clones, just under 95% of them seen once, and the ten largest clones take approximately 0.4%. The sequenced sample consisted of T cells isolated from PBMCs. Every receptor here comes from a human donor in good health.

This clone was recorded once. The chain has TRBV4-1 and TRBJ2-1; D not certain. With 1 base removed from V and 4 bases from J, the gap between germline ends came to 5 bases. In germline, CDR1 is MGHRA, CDR2 YSYEKL. The CDR3 is 13 residues long. This CDR3 is CASSQGSYNEQFF. In DNA, the CDR3 is TGCGCCAGCAGCCAAGGTTCATACAATGAGCAGTTCTTC.

This chain connects TRBV19 to TRBJ2-7; 13 bases line up with TRBD2. CDR1 and CDR2 (germline): LNHDA, SQIVND (reference sequence). V was pared by 4 bases and J by 6 bases, with 6 bases of the junction left unmatched. The CDR3 totals 15 residues. The CDR3 DNA sequence: TGTGCCAGTAGTACCCTGGGACTAGCGGGACCCGAGCAGTACTTC. Protein sequence: CASSTLGLAGPEQYF. The full variable domain, with the rest looked up from reference TRBV19 and TRBJ2-7, is DGGITQSPKYLFRKEGQNVTLSCEQNLNHDAMYWYRQDPGQGLRLIYYSQIVNDFQKGDIAEGYSVSREKKESFPLTVTSAQKNPTAFYLCASSTLGLAGPEQYFGPGTRLTVT.

In this sample, this clone turned up once. The chain employs TRBV30 and TRBJ2-7; D possibly corresponds to TRBD2 (6 bases). CDR1 and CDR2 from the germline V gene are GTSNPN and SVGIG (reference sequence). This CDR3 has 16 residues. V was clipped by 5 bases and J by 6 bases, with 26 bases between them. CDR3 protein: CAWSPEEGLLFVEQYF. The CDR3 DNA reads TGTGCCTGGTCGCCCGAGGAGGGACTCCTCTTCGTCGAGCAGTACTTC.

Written as DNA, the CDR3 is TGCGCCAGCAGCGAGCCGACAGGGAACACCGGGGAGCTGTTTTTT. Its translation: CASSEPTGNTGELFF. The rearrangement joins TRBV5-1 to TRBJ2-2; a weak D match, TRBD1 (6 bases). Germline values: CDR1 SGHRS, CDR2 YFSETQ. CDR3 length: 15 amino acids. Trimming removed 4 bases from V and 1 base from J, with 11 bases in between.

V usage is TRBV6-5 and J usage is TRBJ2-1, with 12 bases fitting TRBD2. Germline CDR1 MNHEY, CDR2 SVGAGI. Germline trimming cut 6 bases from V and 1 base from J; bases unmatched to any gene: 1. The CDR3 is 15 residues long. The CDR3, as DNA: TGTGCCAGCAGAGGACTAGCGGGGTCCTACAATGAGCAGTTCTTC. It specifies CASRGLAGSYNEQFF.

This clone turned up a few times. The chain recombines TRBV18 with TRBJ2-7, with D hard to call. The V and J ends lost 2 bases and 7 bases respectively, with 9 bases between them. In germline, CDR1 is KGHSH, CDR2 LQKENI. The CDR3 runs to 12 residues. The CDR3 DNA reads as TGTGCCAGCTCACCAATGTCCGGGGAGCAGTACTTC. Protein: CASSPMSGEQYF.

A single count supports this clone. This chain connects TRBV28 to TRBJ2-5; TRBD2 matches 9 bases. This CDR3 has 17 amino acids. The ends lost 8 bases at V and 5 bases at J; junction bases unmatched: 18. Looked up from germline, CDR1 is MDHEN and CDR2 is SYDVKM. CDR3 bases: TGTGCCAGCGATTCCTACCCCAGACTAGCGGCACAGGAGACCCAGTACTTC. This translates into CASDSYPRLAAQETQYF.